These 21 T cell receptor beta chains were all obtained from the same sample, sequenced in a study of shared clonotypes between healthy human individuals. Profiling relied on immunoSEQ multiplex PCR, and the TCRdb table lists in-frame clones only, not all of them. The table shows over 2 million clones, with about 95% occurring only once. The sample comprised naive CD4+ T cells sorted from blood. The subset was: CD45RA+ positively selected. These receptors all come from a man between 18 and 35 years old in good health.

The chain carries TRBV5-4 and TRBJ1-1; tentative D call: TRBD1 (6 bases). Trimming took 3 bases from V and 1 from J, leaving 13 bases between them. There are 15 residues in the CDR3. Germline CDR1 and CDR2: SGHNT and YYREEE (reference sequence). This CDR3 reads CASSWGGQTNTEAFF. The CDR3 nucleotides read TGTGCCAGCAGCTGGGGCGGACAGACGAACACTGAAGCTTTCTTT. Full variable domain (missing parts from reference TRBV5-4 and TRBJ1-1): ETGVTQSPTHLIKTRGQQVTLRCSSQSGHNTVSWYQQALGQGPQFIFQYYREEENGRGNFPPRFSGLQFPNYSSELNVNALELDDSALYLCASSWGGQTNTEAFFGQGTRLTVV.

J is TRBJ2-3 and V is TRBV19, with a tentative D call TRBD1 (6 bases). The germline V gene has CDR1 LNHDA and CDR2 SQIVND (reference sequence). V dropped 9 bases and J dropped 2 bases, with 18 bases sitting between them. This CDR3 is 15 amino acids long. Here the CDR3 DNA reads TGTGCCAGAACCCTACCGGGACACCCCACAGATACGCAGTATTTT. Its protein is CARTLPGHPTDTQYF.

V is TRBV11-2 and J is TRBJ2-1, with D perhaps matching TRBD2 (5 bases). CDR1 is SGHAT, CDR2 FQNNGV, per germline. The ends were cut back, 5 bases at V and 9 bases at J, with 8 bases in the middle. The CDR3 extends over 11 amino acids. CDR3: CASSLAIEQFF. In DNA, the CDR3 is TGTGCCAGCAGCCTAGCTATTGAGCAGTTCTTC.

A remark on this clone: This same CDR3 is encoded by further DNA sequences in the sample. The rearrangement joins TRBV7-2 to TRBJ2-1; a weak D match, TRBD2 (6 bases). Germline V gene data show CDR1 as SGHTA and CDR2 as FQGNSA. The CDR3 is 14 amino acids. With 0 bases removed from V and 3 bases from J, the gap between germline ends came to 6 bases. In DNA, the CDR3 is TGTGCCAGCAGCTTAGCCGGGGGCTACAATGAGCAGTTCTTC. Translation gives CASSLAGGYNEQFF. The full variable domain, completed using reference TRBV7-2 and TRBJ2-1, is GAGVSQSPSNKVTEKGKDVELRCDPISGHTALYWYRQSLGQGLEFLIYFQGNSAPDKSGLPSDRFSAERTGGSVSTLTIQRTQQEDSAVYLCASSLAGGYNEQFFGPGTRLTVL.

The chain joins TRBV28 to TRBJ1-2; D call uncertain. The V end lost 4 bases, the J end lost 4 bases, and 10 bases lay between the germline ends. Germline-derived CDR1 and CDR2 are MDHEN and SYDVKM. This CDR3 spans 13 amino acids. CDR3 loop: CASSSQRLYGYTF. The CDR3 nucleotides are TGTGCCAGCAGTTCCCAAAGGCTCTATGGCTACACCTTC.

The chain recombines TRBV18 with TRBJ2-6; D remains unclear. With 1 base removed from V and 1 base from J, the gap between germline ends came to 8 bases. Germline-derived CDR1 and CDR2 are KGHSH and LQKENI. This CDR3 region has 16 residues. The CDR3 reads CASSPLPTSGANVLTF. In nucleotides, the CDR3 is TGTGCCAGCTCACCACTCCCAACTTCTGGGGCCAACGTCCTGACTTTC.

This chain links TRBV29-1 with TRBJ1-5; D may be TRBD1 (5 bases). CDR1 is SQVTM, CDR2 ANQGSEA, per germline. Deletions cut 4 bases from V and 2 bases from J, with 15 bases between. This CDR3 is built from 15 residues. The CDR3 nucleotides are TGCAGCGTTGGGCTCGGGGGAGGAGGCAATCAGCCCCAGCATTTT. Residues: CSVGLGGGGNQPQHF.

The chain carries TRBV27 and TRBJ2-7, with a weak D call TRBD2 (7 bases). V lost 6 bases and J 4 bases, leaving 13 bases between the germline ends. The CDR3 spans 13 residues. From germline, CDR1 is MNHEY and CDR2 SMNVEV (reference sequence). CDR3 loop: CASSPGEGYEQYF. CDR3 DNA sequence: TGTGCCAGCAGCCCAGGGGAGGGTTACGAGCAGTACTTC.

The chain recombines TRBV5-4 with TRBJ1-3; D is uncertain. The CDR3 has 13 amino acids. The germline V gene encodes CDR1 SGHNT and CDR2 YYREEE (reference sequence). Trimming pared 3 bases from V and 3 bases from J, leaving 7 bases between. The CDR3 sequence is CASSYHGGNTIYF. CDR3 coding DNA: TGTGCCAGCAGCTATCACGGTGGAAACACCATATATTTT.

The rearrangement uses TRBV30 and TRBJ2-7, with 14 bases fitting TRBD2. The CDR3 loop spans 16 amino acids. With 8 bases clipped from V and 6 bases from J, the junction kept 15 bases outside the gene matches. CDR1 and CDR2 from the germline V gene are GTSNPN and SVGIG (reference sequence). The CDR3 region has the DNA TGTGCCGGTCACGAAGGACTAGCGGGAGGAGTAAGCGAGCAGTACTTC. Amino acids: CAGHEGLAGGVSEQYF. The whole variable domain, filled in from reference TRBV30 and TRBJ2-7, reads SQTIHQWPATLVQPVGSPLSLECTVEGTSNPNLYWYRQAAGRGLQLLFYSVGIGQISSEVPQNLSASRPQDRQFILSSKKLLLSDSGFYLCAGHEGLAGGVSEQYFGPGTRLTVT.

CDR3 bases: TGTGCCAGCAGTTTAATATCAGGGTCCTATGGCTACACCTTC. Encoded protein: CASSLISGSYGYTF. The chain couples TRBV28 to TRBJ1-2; possible D gene TRBD1, 5 bases. This CDR3 contains 14 residues. The V end lost 2 bases, the J end lost 4 bases, and 11 bases lay between the germline ends. Germline lookup yields CDR1 MDHEN and CDR2 SYDVKM.

In DNA, the CDR3 is TGTGCCAGCAGTTCCGGACAGCCAGCCCCAGATACGCAGTATTTT. Residues: CASSSGQPAPDTQYF. The chain combines TRBV28 with TRBJ2-3; TRBD1 is a possible D gene (6 bases). V was trimmed by 4 bases and J by 4 bases, leaving 15 bases between them. Looked up from germline, CDR1 is MDHEN and CDR2 is SYDVKM. CDR3 length: 15 amino acids.

The chain uses TRBV27 and TRBJ1-5, with D possibly TRBD1 on 6 matching bases. Looked up from germline, CDR1 is MNHEY and CDR2 is SMNVEV (reference sequence). The CDR3 length is 17 residues. Trimming removed 3 bases at V and 0 bases at J, with 15 bases between. CDR3 loop: CASSLKGGLDSNQPQHF. The CDR3 nucleotides are TGTGCCAGCAGTTTGAAAGGGGGGCTGGATAGCAATCAGCCCCAGCATTTT.

The genes are TRBV7-6 and TRBJ2-5; D is uncertain. This CDR3 spans 13 amino acids. Germline CDR1 is SGHVS and CDR2 is FNYEAQ. The V and J ends lost 3 bases and 2 bases respectively, with 7 bases between them. The CDR3 here is CASSLSAQETQYF. The CDR3 DNA reads TGTGCCAGCAGCTTGAGTGCTCAAGAGACCCAGTACTTC.

The chain is built from TRBV6-1 and TRBJ2-5, with TRBD2 identical over 10 bases. This CDR3 region has 15 residues. Germline CDR1 is MNHNS and CDR2 is SASEGT. V gave up 7 bases and J gave up 5 bases; unmatched junction bases: 10. The CDR3 DNA is TGTGCCAGCACCCGTGGCCTAGCGGGGGATGAGACCCAGTACTTC. It codes for CASTRGLAGDETQYF.

In this sample, this clone turned up once. The chain couples TRBV6-5 to TRBJ2-1, with 10 bases lining up with TRBD2. The V and J ends lost 2 bases and 6 bases, in that order; junction bases with no gene match: 7. The CDR3 consists of 16 residues. The V gene's germline CDR1 is MNHEY and CDR2 SVGAGI. The CDR3 reads CASSYPSGSNGNEQFF. As DNA, the CDR3 is TGTGCCAGCAGTTACCCTAGCGGGAGTAATGGCAATGAGCAGTTCTTC.

This clone was seen a single time. J is TRBJ1-2 and V is TRBV19; 8 nucleotides agree with TRBD1. The CDR3 spans 11 residues. Germline CDR1 LNHDA, CDR2 SQIVND (reference sequence). V was pared by 10 bases and J by 5 bases, with 3 bases of the junction left unmatched. For the CDR3, the DNA is TGTGCCATCGACAGGGGATATGGCTACACCTTC. It translates to CAIDRGYGYTF.

As to this clone: This sequence may be a read error, since a much larger clone differs from it by one base. The identical CDR3 is also encoded by other nucleotide sequences in the sample. The chain uses TRBV19 and TRBJ1-1; D is ambiguous. There are 14 residues in the CDR3. V lost 3 bases and J 0 bases, leaving 8 bases between the germline ends. Germline-derived CDR1 and CDR2 are LNHDA and SQIVND (reference sequence). In DNA, the CDR3 is TGTGCCAGTAGTATTGAGGGCGTGAACACTGAAGCTTTCTTT. Translation gives CASSIEGVNTEAFF.

There are a few counts of this clone. The CDR3 spells CASSLAGQRGSPLHF. CDR3 DNA sequence: TGTGCCAGCAGCTTGGCCGGACAGCGGGGCTCACCCCTCCACTTT. The rearrangement joins TRBV5-4 to TRBJ1-6, with TRBD1 as a possible D gene (6 bases). V shed 0 bases and J shed 10 bases, with 14 bases lying between them. The CDR3 runs 15 residues. The V gene's germline CDR1 is SGHNT and CDR2 YYREEE (reference sequence).

The chain carries TRBV10-3 and TRBJ2-1; 10 bases are a match to TRBD2. With 6 bases clipped from V and 8 bases from J, the junction kept 7 bases outside the gene matches. CDR3 length: 14 amino acids. The germline V gene has CDR1 ENHRY and CDR2 SYGVKD. The CDR3, as DNA: TGTGCCATCAGCGGGGCTAGCGGGAGCTATGAGCAGTTCTTC. This sequence encodes CAISGASGSYEQFF.

V usage is TRBV7-2 and J usage is TRBJ2-5; 10 bases line up with TRBD2. Germline-derived CDR1 and CDR2 are SGHTA and FQGNSA. Trimming removed 5 bases from V and 5 bases from J; junction bases left unmatched: 8. The CDR3 has 15 amino acids. The CDR3 region has the DNA TGTGCCAGCAGCCAAAGCGGGAGGGCCTCGGAGACCCAGTACTTC. Translating it yields CASSQSGRASETQYF.